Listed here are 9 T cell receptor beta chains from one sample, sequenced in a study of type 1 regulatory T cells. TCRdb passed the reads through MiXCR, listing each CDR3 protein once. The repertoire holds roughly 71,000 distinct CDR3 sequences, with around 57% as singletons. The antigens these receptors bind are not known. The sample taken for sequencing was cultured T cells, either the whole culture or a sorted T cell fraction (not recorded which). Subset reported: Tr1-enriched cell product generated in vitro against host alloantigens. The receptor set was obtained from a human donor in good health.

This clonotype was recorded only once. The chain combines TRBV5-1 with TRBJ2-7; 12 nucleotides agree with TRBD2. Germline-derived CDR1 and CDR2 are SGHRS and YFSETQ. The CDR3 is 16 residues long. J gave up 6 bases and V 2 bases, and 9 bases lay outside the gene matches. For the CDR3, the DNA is TGCGCCAGCAGCTTCGGGCTAGCGGGAGGGCCGGTCGAGCAGTACTTC. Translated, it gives CASSFGLAGGPVEQYF.

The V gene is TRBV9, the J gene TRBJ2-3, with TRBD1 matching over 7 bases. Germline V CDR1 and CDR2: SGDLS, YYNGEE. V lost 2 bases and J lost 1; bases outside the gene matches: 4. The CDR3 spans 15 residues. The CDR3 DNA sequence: TGTGCCAGCAGCGTTCATACAGGGGGCACAGATACGCAGTATTTT. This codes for CASSVHTGGTDTQYF.

CDR3 DNA sequence: TGTGCCAGCCTTTTGGGGACTAGCGGAATTTATGAGCAGTTCTTC. Protein product: CASLLGTSGIYEQFF. The rearrangement links TRBV7-9 to TRBJ2-1, with 11 bases fitting TRBD2. This CDR3 region has 15 residues. Trimming cost V 8 bases and J 8 bases; bases outside gene matches: 11. Per the germline V gene, CDR1 is SEHNR and CDR2 is FQNEAQ (reference sequence).

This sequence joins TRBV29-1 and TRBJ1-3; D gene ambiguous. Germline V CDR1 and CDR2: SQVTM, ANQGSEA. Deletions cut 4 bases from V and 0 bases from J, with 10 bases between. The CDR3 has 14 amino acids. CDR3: CSVVGRNSGNTIYF. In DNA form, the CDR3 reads TGCAGCGTTGTCGGACGGAACTCTGGAAACACCATATATTTT.

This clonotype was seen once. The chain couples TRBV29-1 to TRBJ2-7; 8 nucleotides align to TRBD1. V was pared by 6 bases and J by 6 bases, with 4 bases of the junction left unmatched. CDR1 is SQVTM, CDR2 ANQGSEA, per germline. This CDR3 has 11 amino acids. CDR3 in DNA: TGCAGCGTCGAGACAGGGGCCGAGCAGTACTTC. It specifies CSVETGAEQYF.

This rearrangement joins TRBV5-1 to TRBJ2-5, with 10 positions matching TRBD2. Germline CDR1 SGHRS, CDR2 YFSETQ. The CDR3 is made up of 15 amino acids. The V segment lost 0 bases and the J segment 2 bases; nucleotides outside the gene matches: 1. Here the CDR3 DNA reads TGCGCCAGCAGCTTGGTGACTAGCGGGCAAGAGACCCAGTACTTC. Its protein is CASSLVTSGQETQYF.

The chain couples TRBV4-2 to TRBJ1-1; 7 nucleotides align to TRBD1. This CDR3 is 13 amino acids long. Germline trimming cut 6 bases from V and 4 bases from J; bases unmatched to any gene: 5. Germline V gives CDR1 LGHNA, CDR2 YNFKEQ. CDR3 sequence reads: CASSTGDGTEAFF. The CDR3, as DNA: TGTGCCAGCAGTACAGGGGACGGCACTGAAGCTTTCTTT.

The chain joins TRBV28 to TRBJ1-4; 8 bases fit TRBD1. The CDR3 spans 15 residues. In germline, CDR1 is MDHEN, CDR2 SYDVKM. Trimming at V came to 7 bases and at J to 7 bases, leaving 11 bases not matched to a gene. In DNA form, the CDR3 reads TGTGCCAGCATCGAGGGAGACAGGGGAGGTGAAAAACTGTTTTTT. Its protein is CASIEGDRGGEKLFF.

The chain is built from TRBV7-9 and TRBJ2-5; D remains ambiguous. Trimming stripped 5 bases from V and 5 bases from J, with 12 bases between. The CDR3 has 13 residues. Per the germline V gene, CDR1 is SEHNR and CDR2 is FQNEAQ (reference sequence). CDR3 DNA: TGTGCCAGCAGCCCCCTGAATTCGGAGACCCAGTACTTC. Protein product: CASSPLNSETQYF.